Below, one T cell receptor beta chain is given with its context. Its antigen is currently not known. The sample holds no much larger clone one base away, and base qualities are not on file. This entry is derived from a study of blood T cell repertoires in COVID-19 (dated by TCRdb to between 2020 and 2021). Study-wide context: Samples from collaborators originated in the United States, Italy and Spain and spanned both the acute and convalescent phases of COVID-19. The samples were drawn from two sources: the first 160 participants of the ongoing ImmuneRACE study, and 1,000 to 1,500 subjects contributed by 6 global collaborators. Where HLA class I and class II types were available, the types were taken from metadata supplied by the sample provider, not from assay-based typing. Deeply sampled blood TCRbeta repertoires from subjects exposed to, actively infected with, or recovered from COVID-19 were included in the dataset. A de-identified subject ID, COVID-19 status, age in years and sex were almost always included in the sample metadata. The repertoires were released in a freely available public database intended as a resource for research on the immune response to SARS-CoV-2. The prospective study material was composed of cDNA or gDNA derived from T cells, B-cell-depleted T cells, or PBMCs. General findings and caveats noted by the study authors: The quantity of clinical and demographic metadata differed by source and by participant and was supplied without curation.

Trimming accounts for 4 bases at V and 6 bases at J, while the number of junction bases matched to no gene is 3. CDR1 and CDR2 (SGHTA, FQGNSA) derive from the germline V gene. The CDR3 has 13 amino acids, counting the end cysteine and phenylalanine. Kept here is only the CDR3 DNA, which spans 39 bases and is read in frame from base 1. One collaborating source in Seattle enrolled patients while the patients were actively infected and followed the patients over time throughout the course of disease. Whole blood was collected in K2EDTA tubes by collaborating institutions according to the institutions' own protocols. For TCRbeta analysis, collaborator samples were shipped as frozen whole blood, as isolated PBMCs, or as DNA extracted from either sample type. TCRbeta CDR3 regions were amplified from genomic DNA by means of the immunoSEQ Assay, a bias-controlled multiplex PCR. Per the authors' processing: The number of nucleated cells in each sample was estimated from the amplification of reference gene primers within the assay. To quantify the absolute abundance of each unique TCRbeta CDR3 rearrangement, sequence reads were collapsed and filtered. For each sample, productive Simpson clonality was calculated as the square root of Simpson's diversity index across productive rearrangements. In its TCRdb copy, this immuneACCESS table keeps in-frame sequences only and misses some clones. Where compared with another copy, unresolved V genes explain less than half of these, and the others have no known cause. V, J and clone size are those of that table, while D and trimming were read from the DNA. The sample table shows 150,000 to 160,000 clones, and approximately 83% are seen once. Of the sample, about 12% is held by the ten largest clones.

Source material: peripheral blood. The receptor was derived from a woman aged 55 to 70 with COVID-19, enrolled during active disease. The chain was built from TRBV7-2 and TRBJ1-5; a stretch of 7 junction bases matches TRBD1. The encoded CDR3 is CASSSGTAQPQHF. Read as DNA, the sequence is TGTGCCAGCAGCTCCGGGACAGCTCAGCCCCAGCATTTT.